This TCR beta chain was observed in a study of T cells in Graves' hyperthyroidism and ophthalmopathy. Broader study findings: Blood shared most expanded thyroid clonotypes above 0.001.

Looked up from germline, CDR1 is DFQATT and CDR2 is SNEGSKA (reference sequence). The CDR3 spans 13 residues. Unmatched junction bases numbered 4, after V lost 3 bases and J lost 5 bases. Amplification targeted TCR beta CDR3 regions from RNA transcripts. TCR CDR3 underwent first-round RT-PCR with the HTBI primer set. MiXCR, run by TCRdb on the multiplex PCR reads, gives a single entry per CDR3 protein. This table has some 140,000 distinct CDR3 sequences, roughly a fifth appearing once. A remark on this clonotype: What it recognizes is unknown.

First hyperthyroidism diagnosis is when the blood sample was obtained, before any ophthalmopathy symptoms. The authors obtained PBMCs from more than 9.5 ml of fresh peripheral blood. Sequencing input: blood. This chain links TRBV20-1 with TRBJ2-7; 10 bases agree with TRBD2. The origin of this receptor is a woman aged 50 to 65 with Graves' hyperthyroidism that later progressed to Graves' ophthalmopathy. The CDR3 here is CSARGTSDHEQYF. Here the CDR3 DNA reads TGCAGTGCTAGGGGGACTAGCGACCACGAGCAGTACTTC.